This T cell receptor beta chain emerged from a study of CD8 T cells in ankylosing spondylitis. Findings and limits, study-wide: What appeared characteristic of ankylosing spondylitis blood was a TCR beta motif of several highly homologous variants.

The CDR3 runs 15 residues. Trimming removed 1 base at V and 6 bases at J, with 14 bases between. In germline, CDR1 is SEHNR, CDR2 FQNEAQ (reference sequence). Details on this clonotype: Its antigen is undetermined.

TCRdb reprocessed the 5' RACE reads with MiXCR, giving one entry per CDR3 protein. The sample contains 200,000 to 250,000 distinct CDR3 sequences, around 16% of which appear only once. Sequenced input: blood, either unsorted or a sorted T cell fraction (not recorded which). This receptor was taken from a male donor with ankylosing spondylitis. This chain joins TRBV7-9 and TRBJ2-3; no clear D gene. For the CDR3, the DNA is TGTGCCAGCAGCTTAGTACCGTCCGCTGGGGATACGCAGTATTTT. Translating gives CASSLVPSAGDTQYF.